This TCR beta chain was identified during a study of control samples from healthy donors and cancer patients. Using immunoSEQ multiplex PCR, the repertoire was profiled, and TCRdb retains in-frame clones only, with some absent. The repertoire holds about 150,000 clones, with roughly 93% as singletons. The CDR3 has 15 residues. V dropped 5 bases and J dropped 0 bases, with 11 bases sitting between them. CDR1 MNHEY and CDR2 SMNVEV come from the germline V gene (reference sequence). This chain connects TRBV27 to TRBJ1-5; no clear D gene. The specimen was blood. This sequence was found in a man in his fifties or sixties in good health. CDR3 in DNA: TGTGCCAGCAGTCTAATTCGGGGTAGCAATCAGCCCCAGCATTTT. It yields the protein CASSLIRGSNQPQHF.